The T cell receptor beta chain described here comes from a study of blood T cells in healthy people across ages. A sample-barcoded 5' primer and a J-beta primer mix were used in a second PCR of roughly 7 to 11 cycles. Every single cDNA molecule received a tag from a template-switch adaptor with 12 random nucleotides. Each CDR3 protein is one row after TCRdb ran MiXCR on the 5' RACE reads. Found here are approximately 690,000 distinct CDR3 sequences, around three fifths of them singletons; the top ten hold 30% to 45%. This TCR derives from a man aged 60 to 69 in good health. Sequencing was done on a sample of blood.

The CDR3 DNA reads as TGTGCCAGCAGCCCCGGGGCAGCCACTAATGAAAAACTGTTTTTT. The encoded protein is CASSPGAATNEKLFF. V gene TRBV7-9 combines with J gene TRBJ1-4; a weak D match, TRBD1 (5 bases). Germline CDR1 is SEHNR and CDR2 is FQNEAQ (reference sequence). Trimming stripped 5 bases from V and 2 bases from J, with 12 bases between. The CDR3 runs to 15 residues.